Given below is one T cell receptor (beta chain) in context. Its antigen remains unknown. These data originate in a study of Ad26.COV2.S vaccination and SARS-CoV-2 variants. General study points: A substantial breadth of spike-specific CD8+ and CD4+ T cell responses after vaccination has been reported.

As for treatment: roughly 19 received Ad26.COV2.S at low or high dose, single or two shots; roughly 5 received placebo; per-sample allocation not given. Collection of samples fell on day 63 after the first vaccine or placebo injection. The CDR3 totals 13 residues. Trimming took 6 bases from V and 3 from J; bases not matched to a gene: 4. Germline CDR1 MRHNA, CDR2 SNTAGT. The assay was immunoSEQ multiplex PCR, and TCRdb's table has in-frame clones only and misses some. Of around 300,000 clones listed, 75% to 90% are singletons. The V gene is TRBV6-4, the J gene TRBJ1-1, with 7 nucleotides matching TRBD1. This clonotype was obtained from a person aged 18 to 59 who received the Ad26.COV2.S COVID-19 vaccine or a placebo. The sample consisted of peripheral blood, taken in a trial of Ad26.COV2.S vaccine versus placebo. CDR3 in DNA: TGTGCCAGCAGCCGGGACAGCTACACTGAAGCTTTCTTT. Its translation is CASSRDSYTEAFF.